This is a list of T cell receptor beta chains from one sample in a study of T-cell memory formation after mild COVID-19. MiXCR, applied by TCRdb to the 5' RACE reads, yields one record per CDR3 protein. The sample lists 250,000 to 350,000 distinct CDR3 sequences; around 19% were seen once. The source material was PBMCs or a T cell subset sorted from them (not recorded which). These receptor sequences come from a man aged 18 to 30 who had mild COVID-19 (a few samples of this study predate the infection). Cell type and time point are not known. The CDR3 runs from the conserved cysteine through the conserved F or W. A D gene is named only where the DNA matches it firmly. Some rows have no size entry. The others give once, few or many, or a class for an expanded clone.

abundance	v_gene	d_gene	j_gene	CDR3nt	CDR3aa
few	TRBV10-3	-	TRBJ2-3	TGTGCCACCCAAGTGAGGGGCGGAGATACGCAGTATTTT	CATQVRGGDTQYF
few	TRBV28	-	TRBJ2-5	TGTGCCAGCAGTTCCCAGCCTTACCAAGAGACCCAGTACTTC	CASSSQPYQETQYF
few	TRBV6-2/TRBV6-3	TRBD1	TRBJ1-5	TGTGCCAGCAGTTATAGGGGGCCGCGAAAGCCCCAGCATTTT	CASSYRGPRKPQHF
few	TRBV20-1	-	TRBJ1-2	TGCAGTGCTAGGCCGGAGGGGAAATATGGCTACACCTTC	CSARPEGKYGYTF
few	TRBV6-6	-	TRBJ1-5	TGTGCCAGCAGTTACTCCCAGGGGCGTCAGCCCCAGCATTTT	CASSYSQGRQPQHF
many	TRBV28	-	TRBJ2-1	TGTGCCAGCAGTTACAATGAGCAGTTCTTC	CASSYNEQFF
-	TRBV11-1	-	TRBJ1-6	TGTGCCAGCCGGGGCGGAAAATATAATTCACCCCTCCACTTT	CASRGGKYNSPLHF
-	TRBV28	-	TRBJ1-1	TGTGCCAGCTCTAGGGACCGAAGCACTGAAGCTTTCTTT	CASSRDRSTEAFF
-	TRBV6-2/TRBV6-3	-	TRBJ1-2	TGTGCCAGCAGTTTCCCGACGGACATTTCCTATGGCTACACCTTC	CASSFPTDISYGYTF
many	TRBV7-2	-	TRBJ2-7	TGTGCCAGCAGCTTAGCCAACACGGCCAGGTACGAGCAGTACTTC	CASSLANTARYEQYF
-	TRBV2	-	TRBJ1-2	TGTGCCAGCAGCTGGGACGCCCGCTATGGCTACACCTTC	CASSWDARYGYTF
many	TRBV6-6	-	TRBJ2-3	TGTGCCAGCAGTTTTCCGGGGCCGCGCGCCCCCGATACGCAGTATTTT	CASSFPGPRAPDTQYF
-	TRBV5-1	TRBD1	TRBJ2-1	TGCGCCAGCAGCCGTTACAGGGGAAGCTCCTACAATGAGCAGTTCTTC	CASSRYRGSSYNEQFF
few	TRBV15	-	TRBJ2-1	TGTGCCACCACCACCACCCGAGGAAGCTCCTACAATGAGCAGTTCTTC	CATTTTRGSSYNEQFF
few	TRBV3-1	TRBD2	TRBJ2-5	TGTGCCAGCAGCCACGGACTAGCGGCCATATCGGAGACCCAGTACTTC	CASSHGLAAISETQYF
-	TRBV20-1	TRBD1	TRBJ1-1	TGCAGTGCTAGAGATACCCAGGGGGGTGAAACTGAAGCTTTCTTT	CSARDTQGGETEAFF
-	TRBV5-1	-	TRBJ1-2	TGCGCCAGCAGCATGCAGGGTGTCAATGGCTACACCTTC	CASSMQGVNGYTF
-	TRBV6-6	-	TRBJ1-2	TGTGCCAGCAGTTACCTGGGGGGGATTAATGGCTACACCTTC	CASSYLGGINGYTF
-	TRBV7-9	-	TRBJ1-5	TGTGCCAGCAGCTTAGTGGAGCAGCCCCAGCATTTT	CASSLVEQPQHF
few	TRBV4-1	-	TRBJ2-3	TGCGCCAGCAGCCAGGGGCAAGTCATAGATACGCAGTATTTT	CASSQGQVIDTQYF
-	TRBV9	-	TRBJ2-5	TGTGCCAGCAGCGTCCGGGACTACCAAGAGACCCAGTACTTC	CASSVRDYQETQYF
-	TRBV6-5	-	TRBJ2-1	TGTGCCAGCAGTCCAGCCGTGTACAATGAGCAGTTCTTC	CASSPAVYNEQFF